This paragraph covers one T cell receptor beta chain sequence. The CDR3 totals 15 residues. Trimming cost V 3 bases and J 5 bases; bases outside gene matches: 11. Germline V gives CDR1 SGDLS, CDR2 YYNGEE. These data originate in a study of T cells and copy number aberrations in small-cell lung cancer. Repertoires were generated with immunoSEQ multiplex PCR, while TCRdb's copy carries only in-frame clones and drops some. The sample carries a few hundred clones, approximately 86% recorded once. The TCR was taken from a man between 60 and 75 years old with small cell lung cancer. Input material: tumor tissue. V is TRBV9 and J is TRBJ2-7; TRBD2 agrees at 7 bases. The CDR3 sequence is CASSGGGSVLNEQYF. In DNA form, the CDR3 reads TGTGCCAGCAGCGGGGGGGGTAGCGTTCTCAACGAGCAGTACTTC.